One and the same sample provided the 29 T cell receptor beta chains below, sequenced in a study of blood T cell repertoires in COVID-19. Method: immunoSEQ multiplex PCR; TCRdb's copy keeps in-frame clones and lacks some. The sample includes roughly 250,000 clones, about four fifths of them seen just once. Sequencing was carried out using PBMCs or T cells enriched from blood (not recorded which). Source of these receptors: a middle-aged woman who had been exposed to COVID-19.

The chain has TRBV6-5 and TRBJ1-2; TRBD1 is a possible D gene (5 bases). V lost 6 bases, J lost 8 bases, and 13 bases lay in between. Germline CDR1 and CDR2: MNHEY and SVGAGI. CDR3 length: 12 residues. CDR3 in amino acids: CASSHGGEGYTF. The CDR3 DNA reads TGTGCCAGCAGCCACGGGGGGGAAGGCTACACCTTC.

V usage is TRBV3-1 (or the pseudogene TRBV3-2) and J usage is TRBJ1-6, with 8 bases fitting TRBD1. The CDR3 is 14 amino acids. Germline V lookup: CDR1 LGHDT, CDR2 YNNKEL (reference sequence). Trimming cost V 5 bases and J 7 bases; bases outside gene matches: 4. The CDR3 bases are TGTGCCAGCAGCTTAGACAGGGGAAATTCACCCCTCCACTTT. Protein product: CASSLDRGNSPLHF.

The V and J genes are TRBV7-2 and TRBJ2-3; 8 nucleotides line up with TRBD1. Germline values: CDR1 SGHTA, CDR2 FQGNSA. The length of the CDR3 is 16 residues. The V segment lost 5 bases and the J segment 1 base; nucleotides outside the gene matches: 8. CDR3 protein: CASSPLGQVRTDTQYF. CDR3 coding DNA: TGTGCCAGCAGCCCACTGGGACAGGTTCGCACAGATACGCAGTATTTT. Together with reference TRBV7-2 and TRBJ2-3, the CDR3 gives the full variable domain: GAGVSQSPSNKVTEKGKDVELRCDPISGHTALYWYRQSLGQGLEFLIYFQGNSAPDKSGLPSDRFSAERTGGSVSTLTIQRTQQEDSAVYLCASSPLGQVRTDTQYFGPGTRLTVL.

DNA of the CDR3: TGTGCCAGCAGCCAAGATCCACTAGCGGGGGCTGGGGGCAATGAGCAGTTCTTC. Translated, it gives CASSQDPLAGAGGNEQFF. The chain combines TRBV4-2 with TRBJ2-1, with 11 bases identical to TRBD2. Germline-derived CDR1 and CDR2 are LGHNA and YNFKEQ. V shed 0 bases and J 6 bases; nucleotides not matched to a gene: 10. The CDR3 is 18 amino acids.

V is TRBV5-1 and J is TRBJ1-5; maybe TRBD1 (6 bases). Trimming took off 2 bases at V and 7 bases at J, with 13 bases between the two ends. CDR1 is SGHRS and CDR2 is YFSETQ in the germline V gene. This CDR3 comprises 14 residues. CDR3 in amino acids: CASSFTGHGQPQHF. CDR3 DNA: TGCGCCAGCAGCTTTACAGGGCATGGGCAGCCCCAGCATTTT.

The V and J genes are TRBV28 and TRBJ1-1, with a weak D call TRBD1 (6 bases). V dropped 3 bases and J dropped 4 bases, with 9 bases sitting between them. The CDR3 spans 13 residues. Per the germline V gene, CDR1 is MDHEN and CDR2 is SYDVKM. The CDR3 protein is CASSFTRGTEAFF. CDR3 nucleotides: TGTGCCAGCAGTTTTACCAGGGGCACTGAAGCTTTCTTT. Drawing the rest from reference TRBV28 and TRBJ1-1, the complete variable domain is DVKVTQSSRYLVKRTGEKVFLECVQDMDHENMFWYRQDPGLGLRLIYFSYDVKMKEKGDIPEGYSVSREKKERFSLILESASTNQTSMYLCASSFTRGTEAFFGQGTRLTVV.

This clone has only one observation. The genes are TRBV5-1 and TRBJ1-1; the match to TRBD1 covers 7 bases. CDR3 size: 13 residues. The junction had 6 bases not matched to a gene; V was cut back by 7 bases and J by 3 bases. CDR1 and CDR2 (germline): SGHRS, YFSETQ. The CDR3 region is CASRDSSDTEAFF. CDR3 DNA sequence: TGCGCCAGCCGGGACAGCTCCGACACTGAAGCTTTCTTT.

The chain recombines TRBV24-1 with TRBJ2-3; TRBD1 agrees at 7 bases. The CDR3 has 13 amino acids. J lost 7 bases, V lost 5 bases, and 5 bases had no gene match. Germline V gives CDR1 KGHDR, CDR2 SFDVKD. In nucleotides, the CDR3 is TGTGCCACCAGTGCACAGGGACAGAATACGCAGTATTTT. Translating gives CATSAQGQNTQYF.

This clone has just a few counts. At the DNA level, this CDR3 is encoded by other sequences in the same sample as well. The chain recombines TRBV11-1 with TRBJ1-2, with TRBD1 matching over 7 bases. The J segment lost 4 bases and the V segment lost 4 bases, leaving 6 bases of the junction unmatched. Germline lookup yields CDR1 SGHAT and CDR2 FQDESV (reference sequence). CDR3 length: 14 residues. In DNA form, the CDR3 reads TGTGCCAGCAGCTCACGACAGGGCGGCTATGGCTACACCTTC. Protein product: CASSSRQGGYGYTF.

V is TRBV4-2 and J is TRBJ2-7; 8 positions agree with TRBD1. The germline CDR1 and CDR2 sequences are LGHNA and YNFKEQ. Unmatched junction bases numbered 6, after V lost 4 bases and J lost 4 bases. This CDR3 is 14 amino acids long. The DNA for the CDR3 is TGTGCCAGCAGCCCGGGGGACAGGACTTACGAGCAGTACTTC. Translation gives CASSPGDRTYEQYF.

The chain carries TRBV27 and TRBJ2-3; 8 bases align to TRBD1. V gave up 3 bases and J gave up 8 bases; unmatched junction bases: 16. The CDR3 runs 17 residues. CDR1 and CDR2 from the germline V gene are MNHEY and SMNVEV (reference sequence). CDR3 sequence: CASSFTRHGQGRGTQYF. The CDR3 DNA sequence: TGTGCCAGCAGTTTCACCCGACATGGACAGGGACGGGGTACGCAGTATTTT.

This clone occurred a few times. The rearrangement uses TRBV12-5 and TRBJ1-5, with 9 bases aligning to TRBD1. The junction had 4 bases not matched to a gene; V was cut back by 1 base and J by 9 bases. The V gene's germline CDR1 is LGHNT and CDR2 FRNRAP. The CDR3 length is 14 residues. As DNA, the CDR3 is TGTGCTAGTGGTTTGGGGACAGGGGACCGGCCCCAGCATTTT. This gives the protein CASGLGTGDRPQHF.

The chain has TRBV7-9 and TRBJ2-1; TRBD2 might be the D (6 bases). This CDR3 spans 15 amino acids. Trimming removed 0 bases at V and 12 bases at J, with 18 bases between. The V gene's germline CDR1 is SEHNR and CDR2 FQNEAQ (reference sequence). The CDR3 coding sequence is TGTGCCAGCAGCTTAGCAGGGGCTAGGGGCGGGGCGCAGTTCTTC. The encoded protein is CASSLAGARGGAQFF.

The gene calls are TRBV10-3 and TRBJ1-1, with TRBD1 as a possible D gene (5 bases). Germline V CDR1 and CDR2: ENHRY, SYGVKD. The CDR3 covers 14 residues. Trimming pared 6 bases from V and 0 bases from J, leaving 11 bases between. The CDR3 DNA reads TGTGCCATCAGCGGGGGGACGGTGAACACTGAAGCTTTCTTT. This encodes CAISGGTVNTEAFF.

The chain combines TRBV19 with TRBJ1-1; perhaps TRBD1 as D (6 bases). This CDR3 contains 14 residues. V was pared by 3 bases and J by 4 bases, with 12 bases between. Germline V CDR1 and CDR2: LNHDA, SQIVND (reference sequence). CDR3 sequence (DNA): TGTGCCAGTAGTATCAGGGAAGGGGGCACTGAAGCTTTCTTT. This codes for CASSIREGGTEAFF.

This clone was seen only a few times. The genes are TRBV18 and TRBJ1-4, with 8 nucleotides matching TRBD1. V lost 2 bases and J lost 8; bases outside the gene matches: 7. This CDR3 spans 15 amino acids. Germline CDR1 is KGHSH and CDR2 is LQKENI. In DNA, the CDR3 is TGTGCCAGCTCACCATTAGAAACAGGGGGAGAAAAACTGTTTTTT. Translation: CASSPLETGGEKLFF. The variable domain in full, with the rest retrieved from reference TRBV18 and TRBJ1-4, is NAGVMQNPRHLVRRRGQEARLRCSPMKGHSHVYWYRQLPEEGLKFMVYLQKENIIDESGMPKERFSAEFPKEGPSILRIQQVVRGDSAAYFCASSPLETGGEKLFFGSGTQLSVL.

The gene calls are TRBV2 and TRBJ1-1; D not certain. The length of the CDR3 is 14 residues. The V end lost 6 bases, the J end lost 0 bases, and 11 bases lay between the germline ends. Germline V CDR1 and CDR2: SNHLY, FYNNEI. CDR3 nucleotides: TGTGCCAGCAGCCAAACTGCTCTGAACACTGAAGCTTTCTTT. As protein: CASSQTALNTEAFF. Variable domain in full (rest from reference TRBV2 and TRBJ1-1): EPEVTQTPSHQVTQMGQEVILRCVPISNHLYFYWYRQILGQKVEFLVSFYNNEISEKSEIFDDQFSVERPDGSNFTLKIRSTKLEDSAMYFCASSQTALNTEAFFGQGTRLTVV.

The CDR3 sequence is CASSDRGPYEQYF. CDR3 coding DNA: TGTGCCAGCAGCGACAGGGGGCCCTACGAGCAGTACTTC. The rearrangement links TRBV7-9 to TRBJ2-7, with 10 bases that match TRBD1. CDR1 is SEHNR, CDR2 FQNEAQ, per germline (reference sequence). This CDR3 is built from 13 residues. V lost 5 bases to trimming and J lost 2 bases; unmatched junction nucleotides: 0.

This clone was counted only a few times. V is TRBV27 and J is TRBJ2-5; 16 positions match TRBD2. Germline assignment: CDR1 MNHEY and CDR2 SMNVEV (reference sequence). This CDR3 region has 16 residues. The V gene end was trimmed by 4 bases and the J gene end by 9 bases; junction bases not matched to a gene: 8. CDR3 coding DNA: TGTGCCAGCAGTTCCGGGACTAGCGGGGGGGATACGGCCCAGTACTTC. Translating it yields CASSSGTSGGDTAQYF.

The gene calls are TRBV3-1 (or the pseudogene TRBV3-2) and TRBJ2-5; 10 bases map to TRBD2. Germline V gene data show CDR1 as LGHDT and CDR2 as YNNKEL (reference sequence). There are 15 residues in the CDR3. The V and J ends lost 6 bases and 0 bases, in that order; junction bases with no gene match: 4. The CDR3, as DNA: TGTGCCAGCAGGAGAGCGGGGGGGTACCAAGAGACCCAGTACTTC. Amino acid sequence: CASRRAGGYQETQYF.

The DNA for the CDR3 is TGTGCCAGCAGCCTGTCCGGGACAGACTCTTTTTATGGCTACACCTTC. It codes for CASSLSGTDSFYGYTF. The gene calls are TRBV2 and TRBJ1-2, with 7 bases matching TRBD1. The trim removed 6 bases at V and 5 bases at J, leaving 15 bases unmatched. CDR3 length: 16 amino acids. Germline CDR1 and CDR2: SNHLY and FYNNEI.

The chain joins TRBV5-6 to TRBJ1-1, with 7 nucleotides matching TRBD1. Per germline, CDR1 SGHDT and CDR2 YYEEEE. The J segment lost 8 bases and the V segment lost 3 bases, leaving 10 bases of the junction unmatched. The CDR3 consists of 14 residues. The CDR3 protein is CASSYRDSVIEAFF. In nucleotides, the CDR3 is TGTGCCAGCAGCTACCGGGACAGCGTTATAGAAGCTTTCTTT.

The chain couples TRBV28 to TRBJ1-4; D gene ambiguous. The CDR3 has 14 amino acids. The germline gives CDR1 MDHEN, CDR2 SYDVKM. V gave up 7 bases and J gave up 4 bases, with 13 bases separating them. Here the CDR3 DNA reads TGTGCCAGCACGGGGTACCTGTATAATGAAAAACTGTTTTTT. This sequence encodes CASTGYLYNEKLFF.

This rearrangement joins TRBV5-1 to TRBJ2-2; D unclear. The CDR3 is 15 amino acids. Trimming took off 4 bases at V and 2 bases at J, with 12 bases between the two ends. In germline, CDR1 is SGHRS, CDR2 YFSETQ. CDR3 residues: CASSLYYQNTGELFF. The CDR3 DNA follows: TGCGCCAGCAGCCTATACTACCAAAACACCGGGGAGCTGTTTTTT.

The chain has TRBV11-2 and TRBJ2-5; 8 nucleotides align to TRBD2. The CDR3 totals 17 residues. Germline V lookup: CDR1 SGHAT, CDR2 FQNNGV. Unmatched junction bases numbered 12, after V lost 1 base and J lost 5 bases. The CDR3 nucleotides are TGTGCCAGCAGCTTAGGGACTAGCTCCAGCCGGGGGGAGACCCAGTACTTC. It encodes CASSLGTSSSRGETQYF.

The gene calls are TRBV2 and TRBJ1-2; maybe TRBD1 (6 bases). V lost 3 bases and J 4 bases, leaving 9 bases between the germline ends. The CDR3 has 13 residues. CDR1 is SNHLY, CDR2 FYNNEI, per germline. The CDR3 reads CASSEGHRYGYTF. CDR3 bases: TGTGCCAGCAGTGAGGGACACCGCTATGGCTACACCTTC.

The chain uses TRBV7-3 and TRBJ2-2; 11 bases map to TRBD1. CDR1 SGHTA and CDR2 FQGTGA come from the germline V gene. The CDR3 contains 14 residues. Trimming took 4 bases from V and 6 from J; bases not matched to a gene: 1. The CDR3 DNA sequence: TGTGCCAGCAGCTCGGGACAGGGGGCCGGGGAGCTGTTTTTT. Encoded protein: CASSSGQGAGELFF.

This rearrangement joins TRBV7-9 to TRBJ2-7; D is undetermined. Germline loops: CDR1 SEHNR, CDR2 FQNEAQ (reference sequence). V shed 1 base and J shed 6 bases, with 10 bases lying between them. CDR3 length equals 13 residues. The CDR3: CASSLGSGFEQYF. CDR3 DNA: TGTGCCAGCAGCTTAGGTTCCGGGTTCGAGCAGTACTTC.

This clone occurred once. The chain couples TRBV5-6 to TRBJ1-2; no firm D call. Trimming removed 5 bases from V and 8 bases from J, with 13 bases in between. This CDR3 is 12 amino acids long. The germline V gene encodes CDR1 SGHDT and CDR2 YYEEEE. The CDR3 bases are TGTGCCAGCAGATCCCTTGAGGGAGGCTACACCTTC. Translating it yields CASRSLEGGYTF. Based on the CDR3 plus reference TRBV5-6 and TRBJ1-2, the full variable domain is DAGVTQSPTHLIKTRGQQVTLRCSPKSGHDTVSWYQQALGQGPQFIFQYYEEEERQRGNFPDRFSGHQFPNYSSELNVNALLLGDSALYLCASRSLEGGYTFGSGTRLTVV.